This T cell receptor (beta chain) was recorded in a study of tumor-infiltrating lymphocytes in localized non-small cell lung cancer. Whole-study context: Patients included smokers and never-smokers with various histologies, some sampled after neoadjuvant chemotherapy.

CDR1 and CDR2 (germline): SNHLY, FYNNEI. The CDR3 sequence is 13 residues long. Trimming removed 1 base from V and 5 bases from J, with 6 bases in between. As for this clone: The antigen is undetermined.

Clones were sequenced by immunoSEQ multiplex PCR, and TCRdb holds only the in-frame ones, with some missing. Of some 7,100 clones listed, about 65% are singletons. Whole-study results and caveats: Technical variation could not be separated from intratumor heterogeneity here. Only some patients had TCR sequencing, depending on available tissue. Higher tumor T cell infiltration than in uninvolved lung was supported by TCRbeta sequencing.

This clonotype was obtained from a human donor with non-small cell lung cancer. Sample: uninvolved lung tissue not adjacent to the tumor. The chain carries TRBV2 and TRBJ1-5; D gene uncertain. CDR3 in amino acids: CASSEETHQPQHF. Written as DNA, the CDR3 is TGTGCCAGCAGTGAAGAAACCCATCAGCCCCAGCATTTT.